One and the same sample provided the 24 T cell receptor beta chains below, sequenced in a study of regulatory T cells in long-lasting Graves disease. In building TCR beta libraries, iRepertoire HTBI primers were used together with Arm-PCR of CDR3 regions. Using its own MiXCR run on the multiplex PCR reads, TCRdb lists one record per CDR3 protein. The sample comprises 400,000 to 450,000 distinct CDR3 sequences, approximately 16% of which are singletons, and around a tenth rests with the top ten. The time point: newly diagnosed GD, antithyroid drugs for less than 3 months. Preparation of the TCR library used RNA extracted from PBMCs. These data are also associated with another study on T cells in Graves' hyperthyroidism and ophthalmopathy.

This specimen consisted of peripheral blood mononuclear cells (PBMCs), obtained at new diagnosis, from a patient treated with antithyroid drugs. These receptors originate from a woman in her twenties or thirties with Graves disease.

This clonotype was picked up many times. V and J are TRBV18 and TRBJ2-1; D perhaps matches TRBD1 (6 bases). Germline assignment: CDR1 KGHSH and CDR2 LQKENI. The V gene lost 8 bases and the J gene lost 5 bases, with 13 bases spanning the gap. There are 13 residues in the CDR3. CDR3 bases: TGTGCCAGCCAAAGGGACAATAACAATGAGCAGTTCTTC. Translating it yields CASQRDNNNEQFF.

This clonotype occurred many times. The chain has TRBV2 and TRBJ1-1; no clear D. The V end was cut by 6 bases, the J end by 7 bases, with 15 bases between. Germline V gene data show CDR1 as SNHLY and CDR2 as FYNNEI. The CDR3 is 13 amino acids. The CDR3 is CASRVSRRGEAFF. The CDR3 DNA follows: TGTGCCAGCAGAGTTTCTCGACGGGGTGAAGCTTTCTTT.

In its sample, this clonotype was seen many times. The V and J genes are TRBV7-6 and TRBJ2-7; 7 bases match TRBD2. The germline V gene has CDR1 SGHVS and CDR2 FNYEAQ. CDR3 length equals 16 residues. The ends lost 4 bases at V and 2 bases at J; junction bases unmatched: 11. The CDR3 bases are TGTGCCAGCAGCTGGGGTTTGGGGGGGAGACCCTACGAGCAGTACTTC. Translating it yields CASSWGLGGRPYEQYF.

This clonotype was seen a few times. The chain joins TRBV29-1 to TRBJ2-2; weak D call: TRBD2 (5 bases). CDR1 and CDR2 from the germline V gene are SQVTM and ANQGSEA. Trimming stripped 6 bases from V and 7 bases from J, with 9 bases between. The CDR3 covers 11 residues. The CDR3 loop reads CSVTGNGELFF. The CDR3 DNA follows: TGCAGCGTGACCGGGAACGGGGAGCTGTTTTTT.

This clonotype appeared many times. The chain recombines TRBV11-1 with TRBJ2-3; 7 bases match TRBD1. The V gene end was trimmed by 5 bases and the J gene end by 6 bases; junction bases not matched to a gene: 11. CDR3 size: 15 residues. Per the germline V gene, CDR1 is SGHAT and CDR2 is FQDESV (reference sequence). Here the CDR3 reads CASSTDRRDDDTQYF. The CDR3 DNA reads as TGTGCCAGCAGCACGGACAGGCGAGATGATGATACGCAGTATTTT.

The rearrangement joins TRBV14 to TRBJ2-7, with 8 positions matching TRBD1. This CDR3 spans 14 amino acids. With V trimmed by 5 bases and J by 0 bases, 3 bases remained unmatched. CDR1 is SGHDN and CDR2 is FVKESK in the germline V gene. The CDR3 DNA follows: TGTGCCAGCAGCGGACAGGGATTCTCCTACGAGCAGTACTTC. Residues: CASSGQGFSYEQYF.

This clonotype was seen repeatedly, ten times or more. The chain recombines TRBV20-1 with TRBJ2-7; D uncertain. There are 12 residues in the CDR3. V was pared by 6 bases and J by 1 base, with 10 bases between. Germline CDR1 is DFQATT and CDR2 is SNEGSKA (reference sequence). The CDR3 DNA reads as TGCAGTGCCTGGCGCGAATCCTACGAGCAGTACTTC. Translated, it gives CSAWRESYEQYF.

Comments on this clonotype: One base away lies a much larger clone, so this may be a sequencing read error. The chain carries TRBV20-1 and TRBJ1-1, with 8 bases fitting TRBD1. CDR1 and CDR2 from the germline V gene are DFQATT and SNEGSKA (reference sequence). The CDR3 loop spans 14 amino acids. CDR3 protein: CRPTRTGRGTEAYF. DNA of the CDR3: TGCAGACCCACGCGGACAGGGCGAGGAACTGAAGCTTACTTT.

The sample holds many counts of this clonotype. Here the CDR3 DNA reads TGTGCCACCAGCAGAGCCAGGGCACGTGAGCAGTTCTTC. As protein: CATSRARAREQFF. The rearrangement joins TRBV15 to TRBJ2-1; weak D call: TRBD1 (5 bases). CDR1 LNHNV and CDR2 YYDKDF come from the germline V gene (reference sequence). Trimming left V 1 base short and J 9 bases short, with 10 bases between. The CDR3 consists of 13 residues.

This clonotype was counted many times. The V and J genes are TRBV24-1 and TRBJ2-2, with TRBD1 as a possible D gene (7 bases). This CDR3 is built from 15 residues. The V and J ends lost 6 bases and 4 bases respectively, with 14 bases between them. The germline CDR1 and CDR2 sequences are KGHDR and SFDVKD. This CDR3 reads CATSPGGGGTGELFF. The CDR3 coding sequence is TGTGCCACCAGTCCAGGGGGAGGCGGCACCGGGGAGCTGTTTTTT.

This clonotype was found a few times. The chain employs TRBV4-1 and TRBJ2-1, with 8 bases identical to TRBD2. Germline V gives CDR1 MGHRA, CDR2 YSYEKL. Losses at the gene ends were 2 bases for V and 15 bases for J; bases not matched to a gene: 15. This CDR3 contains 15 residues. The CDR3 here is CASSQPGGAGEVPFF. CDR3 nucleotides: TGCGCCAGCAGCCAACCGGGAGGAGCGGGAGAGGTTCCGTTCTTC.

This clonotype was counted many times. The genes are TRBV10-3 and TRBJ2-5; D may correspond to TRBD1 or TRBD2 (6 bases each). CDR3 length equals 15 residues. V shed 8 bases and J shed 1 base, with 17 bases lying between them. Per the germline V gene, CDR1 is ENHRY and CDR2 is SYGVKD. DNA of the CDR3: TGTGCCATCGGGTCGGGGGCCCTGTCCCAAGAGACCCAGTACTTC. It encodes CAIGSGALSQETQYF.

A word on this clonotype: A much larger clonotype is one base distant, so this may be a read error. The rearrangement uses TRBV2 and TRBJ2-6; no clear D gene. Trimming shortened V by 6 bases and J by 0 bases, and 15 bases separated the two germline ends. CDR1 and CDR2 from the germline V gene are SNHLY and FYNNEI. The CDR3 consists of 17 residues. In DNA, the CDR3 is TGTGCCAGCAGGAGGCAATTTTTAGGCTCTGGGGCCAACGTCCTGACTTTC. It encodes CASRRQFLGSGANVLTF.

The sample holds a few counts of this clonotype. This rearrangement joins TRBV6-1 to TRBJ1-2; D ambiguous. The V end lost 6 bases, the J end lost 0 bases, and 11 bases lay between the germline ends. This CDR3 contains 14 residues. Germline-derived CDR1 and CDR2 are MNHNS and SASEGT. Here the CDR3 reads CASSSDIANYGYTF. For the CDR3, the DNA is TGTGCCAGCAGCTCTGACATAGCTAACTATGGCTACACCTTC.

This clonotype showed up just once. The chain employs TRBV30 and TRBJ2-7; 13 bases agree with TRBD2. The CDR3 length is 17 residues. Germline V gene data show CDR1 as GTSNPN and CDR2 as SVGIG (reference sequence). The junction had 8 bases not matched to a gene; V was cut back by 1 base and J by 2 bases. In nucleotides, the CDR3 is TGTGCCTGGAGTGGAGTTAGGACTAGCGGGAGACCCTACGAGCAGTACTTC. Translated: CAWSGVRTSGRPYEQYF.

Remarks on this clonotype: With a much larger clone just one base away, this may be a read error. J is TRBJ2-5 and V is TRBV5-1; no definite D call. CDR3 size: 13 residues. In germline, CDR1 is SGHRS, CDR2 YFSETQ. CDR3 nucleotides: TGCGCCAGCCGACTCATGGGCGAAGAGACCCCGTACTTC. The encoded protein is CASRLMGEETPYF.

At least ten counts were recorded for this clonotype. This chain connects TRBV30 to TRBJ1-4, with TRBD1 matching 9 bases. The V segment lost 2 bases and the J segment 12 bases; nucleotides outside the gene matches: 10. The CDR3 is 14 residues long. The germline CDR1 and CDR2 sequences are GTSNPN and SVGIG (reference sequence). For the CDR3, the DNA is TGTGCCTGGAGTAGGGGACAGGGTCTGTTGGAACTGTTTTTT. It specifies CAWSRGQGLLELFF. The full variable domain, with the rest looked up from reference TRBV30 and TRBJ1-4, is SQTIHQWPATLVQPVGSPLSLECTVEGTSNPNLYWYRQAAGRGLQLLFYSVGIGQISSEVPQNLSASRPQDRQFILSSKKLLLSDSGFYLCAWSRGQGLLELFFGSGTQLSVL.

This chain links TRBV19 with TRBJ1-5; D unresolved. The CDR3 spans 15 residues. Germline V gene lookup returns CDR1 LNHDA and CDR2 SQIVND (reference sequence). Between the trimmed V and J ends, which lost 2 bases and 7 bases, there was a span of 15 bases. The CDR3 nucleotides read TGTGCCAGTAGTATACGGAAGTACGGAGAGCAGCCCCAGCATTTT. It yields the protein CASSIRKYGEQPQHF.

This chain joins TRBV10-2 and TRBJ2-7, with TRBD1 matching over 8 bases. J gave up 1 base and V 7 bases, and 6 bases lay outside the gene matches. This CDR3 comprises 14 residues. CDR1 and CDR2 from the germline V gene are WSHSY and SAAADI. CDR3 sequence (DNA): TGCGCCAGCAAGGCGGGACAGGAGTCCTACGAGCAGTACTTC. Its translation: CASKAGQESYEQYF.

This clonotype was seen ten or more times. V is TRBV10-3 and J is TRBJ2-7; 9 nucleotides match TRBD1. Germline V gives CDR1 ENHRY, CDR2 SYGVKD. V trimming: 5 bases; J trimming: 3 bases; junction bases outside the gene matches: 5. This CDR3 spans 14 amino acids. The CDR3 loop is CAISNRDRDYEQYF. The CDR3 bases are TGTGCCATCAGTAACCGGGACAGGGACTACGAGCAGTACTTC.

Remarks on this clonotype: A much larger clone sits a single nucleotide away, making a read error possible. The rearrangement joins TRBV11-2 to TRBJ1-2; D uncertain. The V and J ends lost 3 bases and 6 bases respectively, with 8 bases between them. This CDR3 spans 12 amino acids. In germline, CDR1 is SGHAT, CDR2 FQNNGV. The CDR3: CASSFPENGYTF. The CDR3 region has the DNA TGTGCCAGCAGCTTTCCCGAAAATGGCTACACCTTC.

Notes on this clonotype: A read error may produce the germline difference seen at one junction end. This chain links TRBV7-2 with TRBJ2-7; perhaps TRBD2 as D (5 bases). CDR3 length equals 15 residues. The germline gives CDR1 SGHTA, CDR2 FQGNSA. CDR3 protein: CASSSISLGVNERYF. CDR3 nucleotides: TGTGCCAGCAGCTCCATTTCCCTCGGGGTAAACGAGCGGTACTTC.

This clonotype showed up just a few times. The genes are TRBV10-3 and TRBJ2-1; the D is unclear. Germline CDR1 is ENHRY and CDR2 is SYGVKD. V shed 0 bases and J shed 9 bases, with 6 bases lying between them. The CDR3 extends over 12 amino acids. Here the CDR3 reads CAISESRVEQFF. Here the CDR3 DNA reads TGTGCCATCAGTGAGTCTCGAGTTGAGCAGTTCTTC.

Many counts were recorded for this clonotype. The J gene is TRBJ2-7, the V gene TRBV30; 7 nucleotides line up with TRBD1. CDR1 GTSNPN and CDR2 SVGIG come from the germline V gene (reference sequence). The V and J ends lost 5 bases and 6 bases, in that order; junction bases with no gene match: 7. CDR3 length: 12 amino acids. The CDR3, as DNA: TGTGCCTGGCACAGGGGTATTGGCGAGCAGTACTTC. Its translation: CAWHRGIGEQYF.